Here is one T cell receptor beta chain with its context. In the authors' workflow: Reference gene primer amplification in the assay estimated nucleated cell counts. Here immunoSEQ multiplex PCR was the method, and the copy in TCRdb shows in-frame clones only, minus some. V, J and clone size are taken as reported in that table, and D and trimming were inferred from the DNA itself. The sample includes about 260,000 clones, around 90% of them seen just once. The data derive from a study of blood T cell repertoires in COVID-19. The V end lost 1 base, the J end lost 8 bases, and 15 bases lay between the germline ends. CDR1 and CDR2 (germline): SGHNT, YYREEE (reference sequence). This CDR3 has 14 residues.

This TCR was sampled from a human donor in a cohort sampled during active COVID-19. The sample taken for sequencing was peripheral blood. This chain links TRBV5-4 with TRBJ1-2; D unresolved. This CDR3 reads CASSLTNSLGGYTF. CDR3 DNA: TGTGCCAGCAGCTTGACGAACTCCCTAGGAGGCTACACCTTC.